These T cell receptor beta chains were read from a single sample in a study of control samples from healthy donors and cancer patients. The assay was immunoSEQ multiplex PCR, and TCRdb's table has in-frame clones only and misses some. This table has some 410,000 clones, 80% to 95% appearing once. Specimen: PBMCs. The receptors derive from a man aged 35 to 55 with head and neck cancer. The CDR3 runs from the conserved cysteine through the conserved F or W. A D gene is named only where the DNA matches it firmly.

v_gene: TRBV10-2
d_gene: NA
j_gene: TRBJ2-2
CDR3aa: CASSDPRGGRGTGELFF

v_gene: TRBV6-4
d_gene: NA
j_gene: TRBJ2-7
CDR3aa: CASSDSYRVSSYEQYF

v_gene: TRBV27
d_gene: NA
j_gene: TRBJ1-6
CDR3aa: CASRWGPSSYNSPLHF

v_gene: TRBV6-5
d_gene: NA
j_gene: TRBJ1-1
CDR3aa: CASSYSQGMNTEAFF

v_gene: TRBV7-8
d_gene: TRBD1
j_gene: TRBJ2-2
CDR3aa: CASRKRQGTNTGELFF

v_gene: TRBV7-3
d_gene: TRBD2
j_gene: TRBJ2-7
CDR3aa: CASSLRREGYEQYF

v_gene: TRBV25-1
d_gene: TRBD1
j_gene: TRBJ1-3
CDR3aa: CASTPQGTGPGNTIYF

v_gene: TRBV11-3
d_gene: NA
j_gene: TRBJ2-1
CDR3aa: CASSGGLSGMGNEQFF

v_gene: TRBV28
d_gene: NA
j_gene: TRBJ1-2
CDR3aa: CASVQPHYGYTF

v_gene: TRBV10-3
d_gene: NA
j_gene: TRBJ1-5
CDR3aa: CAISESSQPQHF

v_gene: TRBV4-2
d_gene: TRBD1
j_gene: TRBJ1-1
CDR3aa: CASSLGLGRGGQSGRANTEAFF